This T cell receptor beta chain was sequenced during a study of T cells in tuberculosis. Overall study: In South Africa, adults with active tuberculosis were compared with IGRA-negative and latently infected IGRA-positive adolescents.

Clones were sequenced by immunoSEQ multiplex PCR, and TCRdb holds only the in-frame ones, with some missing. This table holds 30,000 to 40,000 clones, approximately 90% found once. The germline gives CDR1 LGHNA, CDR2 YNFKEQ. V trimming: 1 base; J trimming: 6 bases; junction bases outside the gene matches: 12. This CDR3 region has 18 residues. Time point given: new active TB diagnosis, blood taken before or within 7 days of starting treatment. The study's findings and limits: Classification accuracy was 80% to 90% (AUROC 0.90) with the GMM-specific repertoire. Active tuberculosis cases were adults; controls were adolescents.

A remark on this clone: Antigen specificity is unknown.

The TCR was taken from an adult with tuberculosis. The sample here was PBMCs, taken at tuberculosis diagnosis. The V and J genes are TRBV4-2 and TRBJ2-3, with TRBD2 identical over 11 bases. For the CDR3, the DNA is TGTGCCAGCAGCCAAGCGGGGCCGGGACTAGCGGTACCGGATACGCAGTATTTT. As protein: CASSQAGPGLAVPDTQYF.